This entry features one TCR beta chain sequence. This CDR3 has 13 residues. Trimming took 5 bases from V and 5 from J, leaving 12 bases between them. Per germline, CDR1 SGHNT and CDR2 YENEEA. This sample is part of a study of control samples from healthy donors and cancer patients. The table came from immunoSEQ multiplex PCR; TCRdb's copy has only in-frame clones and leaves some out. The repertoire holds around 140,000 clones, with around 90% as singletons. The V call is TRBV11-3, the J call TRBJ1-1; no clear D gene. The source is a man aged 35 to 55 in good health. Material for sequencing was blood. CDR3 bases: TGTGCCAGCAGCCGCCGATTAGGAACTGAAGCTTTCTTT. Amino acid sequence: CASSRRLGTEAFF.